This TCR beta chain was captured by sequencing in a study of blood T cell repertoires in COVID-19. Study background: There were acute and convalescent COVID-19 samples, and they came from the United States, Italy and Spain. Nucleic acid was either cDNA or gDNA, and it came from T cells, B-cell-depleted T cells, or PBMCs.

In the original workflow: Estimation of nucleated cell counts relied on the amplification of reference gene primers. Using immunoSEQ multiplex PCR, the repertoire was profiled, and TCRdb retains in-frame clones only, with some absent. That table gives V, J and clone size, and the DNA gave D and trimming. The sample lists about 490,000 clones, approximately 85% occurring once. Regarding this clone: Other DNA sequences in this specimen translate into the identical CDR3.

Germline CDR1 SQVTM, CDR2 ANQGSEA. The CDR3 extends over 11 amino acids. Trimming shortened V by 3 bases and J by 5 bases, and 7 bases separated the two germline ends. The sample taken for sequencing was peripheral blood. The J gene is TRBJ1-1, the V gene TRBV29-1; no firm D call. The clonotype originates from a human donor in a cohort sampled during active COVID-19. DNA for the CDR3: TGCAGCGTTGATAGAGGGACTGAAGCTTTCTTT. This encodes CSVDRGTEAFF.